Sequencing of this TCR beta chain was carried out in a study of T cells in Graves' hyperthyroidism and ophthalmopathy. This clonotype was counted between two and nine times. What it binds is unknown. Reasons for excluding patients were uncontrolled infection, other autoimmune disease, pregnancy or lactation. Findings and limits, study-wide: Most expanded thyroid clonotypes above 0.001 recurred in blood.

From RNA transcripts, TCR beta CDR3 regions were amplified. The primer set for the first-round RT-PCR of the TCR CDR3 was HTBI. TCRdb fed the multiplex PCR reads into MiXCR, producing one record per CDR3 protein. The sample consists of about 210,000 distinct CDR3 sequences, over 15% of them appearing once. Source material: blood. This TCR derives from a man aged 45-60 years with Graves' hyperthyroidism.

The DNA of the CDR3 is TGTGCCTGGAGGGGGGAATCGGATCAGCCCCAGCATTTT. Protein sequence: CAWRGESDQPQHF. The chain is built from TRBV30 and TRBJ1-5; tentative D call: TRBD1 (5 bases). Trimming left V 3 bases short and J 5 bases short, with 11 bases between. The germline V gene has CDR1 GTSNPN and CDR2 SVGIG (reference sequence). This CDR3 has 13 residues.